Reported below is one T cell receptor (beta chain). Its specificity is not known. The data were taken from a study of monozygotic twins with inflammatory bowel disease. The CDR3 length is 13 residues. Germline lookup yields CDR1 SGHVS and CDR2 FNYEAQ. General observations from the study: Comparison of concordant versus discordant twins revealed no difference in repertoire similarity, possibly due to limited power. Extra variability in the repertoires of patients may have come from differing immunosuppressive treatments.

Investigators made cDNA in eight separate reactions per sample. TCRdb re-analyzed the 5' RACE reads; it lists each CDR3 protein once, without DNA. This sample lists some 89,000 distinct CDR3 sequences; its ten largest clones have less than 7.5%. Every single donor had a roughly 2.7 ml blood sample drawn. The TCR comes from a human donor with ulcerative colitis or Crohn's disease, or a healthy co-twin of an affected twin (not recorded which). The J gene is TRBJ1-6, the V gene TRBV7-6; TCRdb's D call of TRBD1 is untestable without DNA. The sample comprised blood. CDR3 residues: CASSFGTGRPLHF. Based on the CDR3 plus reference TRBV7-6 and TRBJ1-6, the full variable domain is GAGVSQSPRYKVTKRGQDVALRCDPISGHVSLYWYRQALGQGPEFLTYFNYEAQQDKSGLPNDRFSAERPEGSISTLTIQRTEQRDSAMYRCASSFGTGRPLHFGNGTRLTVT.